The text below deals with one TCR beta chain. Libraries were prepared by immunoSEQ multiplex PCR; TCRdb keeps only in-frame clonotypes and omits some of them. The table has about 130,000 clones, about 94% seen once. Losses at the gene ends were 5 bases for V and 0 bases for J; bases not matched to a gene: 10. The CDR3 runs to 17 residues. Looked up from germline, CDR1 is SGHVS and CDR2 is FQNEAQ. The data were obtained in a study of blood T cell repertoires in COVID-19. V gene TRBV7-8 combines with J gene TRBJ2-7, with 10 bases lining up with TRBD2. This receptor was identified in a man in his forties or fifties with COVID-19, enrolled during active disease. Sequencing was carried out using peripheral blood. CDR3 loop: CASSLTIRTSGSYEQYF. Written as DNA, the CDR3 is TGTGCCAGCAGCCTTACCATCCGGACTAGCGGCTCCTACGAGCAGTACTTC.